The 14 T cell receptor beta chains below come from one sample, sequenced in a study of CXCR3-negative and CXCR3-positive naive CD8 T cells (dated by TCRdb to about 2019). Overall study outcomes, separate from this receptor: Compared with CXCR3-negative naive cells, CXCR3-positive naive cells had TRB CDR3s with higher hydrophobicity (lower Kidera factor 4), lower energy, and higher strength and volume indices.

Sequencing took place on a NextSeq 550. The Human TCR Profiling Kit (MiLaboratory) was used to prepare UMI-labeled 5' RACE TRB cDNA libraries. Each CDR3 protein sequence appears as one entry after TCRdb reprocessed the reads, and no DNA is included. Per the sample table, the count is under 150,000 distinct CDR3 sequences. The ten biggest clones cover about 0.28% of the sample. These receptors' targets are unknown. Sequencing was performed on naive CXCR3+ CD8+ T cells from blood. This sample's cell subset or site label indicates: CD45RO-CCR7+CD27+CD95- naive CD8+ T cells expressing CXCR3 (TNR3+). These receptors were taken from a human donor in good health. Some clones in this sample may be carry-over from other donors' samples.

The chain is built from TRBV6-5 and TRBJ1-5; TCRdb proposes TRBD1, but this gene call is untestable without DNA. This CDR3 comprises 13 residues. Germline V gives CDR1 MNHEY, CDR2 SVGAGI. CDR3 in amino acids: CASQGGSNQPQHF.

V gene TRBV6-1 combines with J gene TRBJ2-7; TCRdb returns TRBD1, unconfirmable since there is no DNA. The CDR3 is made up of 14 amino acids. Germline lookup yields CDR1 MNHNS and CDR2 SASEGT. This chain's CDR3 is CASIYDRGPYEQYF.

The rearrangement uses TRBV30 and TRBJ2-1; the TRBD1 assignment by TCRdb is unverifiable without DNA. The germline gives CDR1 GTSNPN, CDR2 SVGIG (reference sequence). The CDR3 extends over 12 amino acids. This chain's CDR3 is CAWSRDSNEQFF.

V and J are TRBV20-1 and TRBJ2-7; as DNA is missing, the TRBD1 call by TCRdb cannot be tested. The CDR3 has 14 amino acids. Germline V lookup: CDR1 DFQATT, CDR2 SNEGSKA (reference sequence). The CDR3 sequence is CSASPGTVLYEQYF.

The gene calls are TRBV7-9 and TRBJ2-7. Germline CDR1 SEHNR, CDR2 FQNEAQ (reference sequence). This CDR3 spans 12 amino acids. This chain's CDR3 is CASSLAPYEQYF.

This CDR3 reads CSVELSPTSGGSYEQYF. The genes are TRBV29-1 and TRBJ2-7; TCRdb outputs TRBD2, but without DNA this stays unchecked. The CDR3 has 17 residues. In germline, CDR1 is SQVTM, CDR2 ANQGSEA.

This chain connects TRBV7-9 to TRBJ2-7. Germline V gives CDR1 SEHNR, CDR2 FQNEAQ (reference sequence). This CDR3 has 14 residues. This CDR3 is CASSQDGRFYEQYF.

V and J are TRBV21-1 and TRBJ2-7; TCRdb names TRBD2, which stays unverified in the absence of DNA. TRBV21-1 is deemed a pseudogene. The CDR3 runs to 16 residues. The CDR3 region is CASSRGLAGGLYEQYF.

The V call is TRBV7-9, the J call TRBJ1-1; TCRdb outputs TRBD1, but without DNA this stays unchecked. This CDR3 has 15 residues. Germline V lookup: CDR1 SEHNR, CDR2 FQNEAQ (reference sequence). CDR3 residues: CASSLAIGTNTEAFF.

The V and J genes are TRBV5-4 and TRBJ2-7; TCRdb selects TRBD2, and the lack of DNA leaves this call unchecked. Germline values: CDR1 SGHNT, CDR2 YYREEE (reference sequence). CDR3 length equals 14 residues. The CDR3 spells CASRFGTSGGDLLF.

The chain recombines TRBV7-6 with TRBJ2-7; TCRdb proposes TRBD1, but this gene call is untestable without DNA. Germline loops: CDR1 SGHVS, CDR2 FNYEAQ. The CDR3 totals 13 residues. CDR3 protein: CASSFGAWDEQYF. Full variable domain (rest looked up from reference TRBV7-6 and TRBJ2-7): GAGVSQSPRYKVTKRGQDVALRCDPISGHVSLYWYRQALGQGPEFLTYFNYEAQQDKSGLPNDRFSAERPEGSISTLTIQRTEQRDSAMYRCASSFGAWDEQYFGPGTRLTVT.

The chain has TRBV10-1 and TRBJ2-1; with no DNA, the TCRdb D assignment of TRBD2 cannot be verified. Germline values: CDR1 WNHNN, CDR2 SYGVQD (reference sequence). This CDR3 spans 15 amino acids. The CDR3 is CASSALHSGSTEQFF.

V and J are TRBV25-1 and TRBJ1-5; the D gene TCRdb calls, TRBD1, cannot be checked with no DNA. The CDR3 totals 15 residues. Germline-derived CDR1 and CDR2 are MGHDK and SYGVNS. The CDR3 loop reads CASSSDRDLNQPQHF.

The chain links TRBV6-5 to TRBJ1-4; TCRdb lists TRBD1, though no DNA is available to test this call. The germline gives CDR1 MNHEY, CDR2 SVGAGI. The CDR3 runs to 15 residues. The CDR3 loop reads CASSALQGRDEKLFF.